Presented here are 26 T cell receptor beta chains from one specimen sequenced in a study of blood T cell repertoires in COVID-19. Sequencing used immunoSEQ multiplex PCR; TCRdb keeps in-frame clones, though not all of them. Here the sample spans 200,000 to 250,000 clones, 84% being singletons. Sequencing was done on a sample of PBMCs or T cells enriched from blood (not recorded which). The receptors come from a man aged 60 to 75 who had recovered from COVID-19.

The rearrangement joins TRBV7-2 to TRBJ2-5, with a tentative D call TRBD1 (6 bases). CDR1 SGHTA and CDR2 FQGNSA come from the germline V gene. The germline V and J ends were trimmed by 4 bases and 3 bases, with 9 bases remaining between them. The CDR3 totals 13 residues. The CDR3 is CASSSRTEETQYF. The DNA of the CDR3 is TGTGCCAGCAGCTCCAGGACAGAAGAGACCCAGTACTTC.

The chain recombines TRBV7-8 with TRBJ1-5, with TRBD1 identical over 7 bases. Trimming removed 5 bases from V and 6 bases from J; junction bases left unmatched: 7. The CDR3 has 14 amino acids. Germline CDR1 is SGHVS and CDR2 is FQNEAQ. CDR3 residues: CASSTTGDGQPQHF. In DNA form, the CDR3 reads TGTGCCAGCAGCACAACAGGGGACGGTCAGCCCCAGCATTTT. Full variable domain (rest looked up from reference TRBV7-8 and TRBJ1-5): GAGVSQSPRYKVAKRGQDVALRCDPISGHVSLFWYQQALGQGPEFLTYFQNEAQLDKSGLPSDRFFAERPEGSVSTLKIQRTQQEDSAVYLCASSTTGDGQPQHFGDGTRLSIL.

The gene calls are TRBV4-2 and TRBJ1-5, with no clear D. Trimming removed 0 bases from V and 0 bases from J, with 6 bases in between. Germline V gene data show CDR1 as LGHNA and CDR2 as YNFKEQ. CDR3 length: 15 residues. CDR3: CASSQEHRSNQPQHF. The CDR3 bases are TGTGCCAGCAGCCAAGAACACCGTAGCAATCAGCCCCAGCATTTT.

This clone was seen just once. The chain carries TRBV5-6 and TRBJ2-7; D not certain. The CDR3 covers 14 residues. The V end was cut by 0 bases, the J end by 5 bases, with 12 bases between. Germline lookup yields CDR1 SGHDT and CDR2 YYEEEE. CDR3 loop: CASSLGGEPDEQYF. The CDR3 DNA reads TGTGCCAGCAGCTTGGGTGGAGAGCCCGACGAGCAGTACTTC.

The rearrangement links TRBV30 to TRBJ1-4, with a possible D match to TRBD1 (5 bases). The CDR3 is 14 amino acids. Germline assignment: CDR1 GTSNPN and CDR2 SVGIG (reference sequence). V was cut by 0 bases and J by 5 bases, with 10 bases left in between. CDR3 protein: CAWSVGGGNEKLFF. In DNA, the CDR3 is TGTGCCTGGAGTGTAGGCGGGGGAAATGAAAAACTGTTTTTT.

V is TRBV4-2 and J is TRBJ1-2; the D gene is possibly TRBD1 (5 bases). CDR3 length: 15 amino acids. V was trimmed by 3 bases and J by 2 bases, leaving 13 bases between them. In germline, CDR1 is LGHNA, CDR2 YNFKEQ. The CDR3 bases are TGTGCCAGCAGCCATGGCAGGGAAACAAACTATGGCTACACCTTC. Translation gives CASSHGRETNYGYTF.

This chain joins TRBV5-1 and TRBJ2-6, with 8 bases identical to TRBD1. With 6 bases clipped from V and 2 bases from J, the junction kept 13 bases outside the gene matches. This CDR3 contains 18 residues. Looked up from germline, CDR1 is SGHRS and CDR2 is YFSETQ. As DNA, the CDR3 is TGCGCCAGCACCCCGATCGGGCAGGGGGCGCCTGGGGCCAACGTCCTGACTTTC. Amino acids: CASTPIGQGAPGANVLTF.

This clone was seen once. The rearrangement links TRBV5-1 to TRBJ1-3; D is possibly TRBD1 (5 bases). This CDR3 has 16 residues. Germline CDR1 and CDR2: SGHRS and YFSETQ. V was pared by 2 bases and J by 1 base, with 13 bases between. In DNA form, the CDR3 reads TGCGCCAGCAGCTTCGACCAGGGAGGATCTGGAAACACCATATATTTT. Protein sequence: CASSFDQGGSGNTIYF.

The chain combines TRBV11-3 with TRBJ2-5; no clear D. The CDR3 covers 13 residues. Trimming cost V 3 bases and J 4 bases, with 9 bases left between them. CDR1 and CDR2 (germline): SGHNT, YENEEA. The CDR3 bases are TGTGCCAGCAGCTTTGGTCGAGGAGAGACCCAGTACTTC. This codes for CASSFGRGETQYF.

This clone was observed once. The chain joins TRBV7-9 to TRBJ1-4; 9 bases are shared with TRBD1. CDR1 is SEHNR and CDR2 is FQNEAQ in the germline V gene (reference sequence). Trimming took 3 bases from V and 8 from J; bases not matched to a gene: 7. This CDR3 spans 15 amino acids. The DNA for the CDR3 is TGTGCCAGCAGCTTCACGGGACAGGGTCAGGAAAAACTGTTTTTT. Its translation: CASSFTGQGQEKLFF.

This chain joins TRBV19 and TRBJ1-4; a weak D match, TRBD1 (6 bases). This CDR3 spans 15 amino acids. V gave up 3 bases and J gave up 4 bases, with 12 bases separating them. Germline lookup yields CDR1 LNHDA and CDR2 SQIVND (reference sequence). The CDR3 region has the DNA TGTGCCAGTAGTATTAACAGGGAAAGTAATGAAAAACTGTTTTTT. Its protein is CASSINRESNEKLFF.

V and J are TRBV18 and TRBJ2-7; TRBD1 matches at 7 bases. CDR3 length equals 14 residues. V trimming: 2 bases; J trimming: 3 bases; junction bases outside the gene matches: 4. The germline gives CDR1 KGHSH, CDR2 LQKENI. The CDR3 region is CASSPRGQIYEQYF. Written as DNA, the CDR3 is TGTGCCAGCTCACCAAGGGGACAGATCTACGAGCAGTACTTC.

The rearrangement uses TRBV29-1 and TRBJ1-2; D is undetermined. The germline gives CDR1 SQVTM, CDR2 ANQGSEA. With 1 base removed from V and 7 bases from J, the gap between germline ends came to 10 bases. This CDR3 is built from 12 residues. CDR3 DNA: TGCAGCGTTGAAGGGGCGGAGGTTGGCTACACCTTC. Translated, it gives CSVEGAEVGYTF.

This sequence joins TRBV18 and TRBJ1-2; 9 bases align to TRBD1. The trim removed 3 bases at V and 10 bases at J, leaving 9 bases unmatched. This CDR3 is 14 amino acids long. The germline V gene has CDR1 KGHSH and CDR2 LQKENI. The CDR3 DNA is TGTGCCAGCTCACCTTTGGGACAGGGTGTGGACTACACCTTC. Its translation: CASSPLGQGVDYTF.

The rearrangement uses TRBV3-1 (or the pseudogene TRBV3-2) and TRBJ1-1; a weak D match, TRBD1 (6 bases). This CDR3 spans 12 amino acids. Germline CDR1 and CDR2: LGHDT and YNNKEL (reference sequence). V was clipped by 3 bases and J by 8 bases, with 10 bases between them. In DNA form, the CDR3 reads TGTGCCAGCAGCCACTATGACAGGGAAGCTTTCTTT. Encoded protein: CASSHYDREAFF.

The rearrangement links TRBV7-2 to TRBJ1-2; D gene uncertain. Germline-derived CDR1 and CDR2 are SGHTA and FQGNSA. The CDR3 has 14 residues. Trimming stripped 2 bases from V and 7 bases from J, with 14 bases between. The CDR3 reads CASSLSWGGSGYTF. CDR3 sequence (DNA): TGTGCCAGCAGCTTATCATGGGGAGGGAGTGGCTACACCTTC.

The chain uses TRBV11-2 and TRBJ2-7, with 8 bases aligning to TRBD2. The CDR3 is 15 residues long. Germline trimming cut 5 bases from V and 0 bases from J; bases unmatched to any gene: 6. CDR1 is SGHAT, CDR2 FQNNGV, per germline. CDR3 sequence: CASSIGLATSYEQYF. CDR3 DNA sequence: TGTGCCAGCAGCATAGGACTAGCAACCTCCTACGAGCAGTACTTC.

The chain employs TRBV6-2 or TRBV6-3 and TRBJ2-7, with a weak D call TRBD2 (5 bases). Germline lookup yields CDR1 MNHEY and CDR2 SVGEGT. The V end lost 3 bases, the J end lost 3 bases, and 9 bases lay between the germline ends. The CDR3 is made up of 13 amino acids. CDR3: CASSYSTNYEQYF. DNA of the CDR3: TGTGCCAGCAGTTATTCGACTAACTACGAGCAGTACTTC.

The chain couples TRBV2 to TRBJ2-5, with 11 bases aligning to TRBD2. After removal of 5 bases from V and 1 base from J, the junction contained 6 bases not matched to a gene. CDR3 size: 16 residues. Germline CDR1 reads SNHLY; CDR2 reads FYNNEI. DNA for the CDR3: TGTGCCAGCAGTCCGACTAGCGGGGCGCCCCAAGAGACCCAGTACTTC. This encodes CASSPTSGAPQETQYF.

CDR3 nucleotides: TGTGCCAGCAGCTTTAGGACAGGGATCGACTCTGGAAACACCATATATTTT. Translating it yields CASSFRTGIDSGNTIYF. The V call is TRBV9, the J call TRBJ1-3; 8 bases agree with TRBD1. The germline gives CDR1 SGDLS, CDR2 YYNGEE. The CDR3 totals 17 residues. V lost 4 bases, J lost 0 bases, and 9 bases stayed unmatched.

This clone has more than one count but fewer than ten. The chain links TRBV5-1 to TRBJ2-7; D possibly corresponds to TRBD1 (5 bases). CDR3 length: 14 amino acids. V was shortened by 0 bases and J by 5 bases, with 12 bases between the two germline ends. Germline loops: CDR1 SGHRS, CDR2 YFSETQ. The CDR3 DNA reads TGCGCCAGCAGCTTGGTGGCAGGGATGGACGAGCAGTACTTC. Protein: CASSLVAGMDEQYF.

This clone turned up a few times. The genes are TRBV11-2 and TRBJ2-2; weak D call: TRBD1 (7 bases). With 7 bases removed from V and 3 bases from J, the gap between germline ends came to 12 bases. The CDR3 has 14 residues. Germline lookup yields CDR1 SGHAT and CDR2 FQNNGV. CDR3 nucleotide sequence: TGTGCCAGCAACGGGGGACAGTACACCGGGGAGCTGTTTTTT. Translation gives CASNGGQYTGELFF.

The CDR3 DNA reads as TGTGCCAGCAGCTTGGGGGGACTAGCGGGAAACAATGAGCAGTTCTTC. Amino acids: CASSLGGLAGNNEQFF. This chain links TRBV7-3 with TRBJ2-1, with 13 nucleotides matching TRBD2. The trim removed 3 bases at V and 5 bases at J, leaving 4 bases unmatched. CDR3 length: 16 amino acids. The germline V gene has CDR1 SGHTA and CDR2 FQGTGA.

V is TRBV7-9 and J is TRBJ2-2; no definite D call. The CDR3 extends over 14 amino acids. Trimming stripped 4 bases from V and 4 bases from J, with 10 bases between. CDR1 and CDR2 (germline): SEHNR, FQNEAQ (reference sequence). The CDR3 loop reads CASSSGPITGELFF. DNA of the CDR3: TGTGCCAGCAGCTCAGGTCCCATCACCGGGGAGCTGTTTTTT.

This clone was counted between two and nine times. This chain connects TRBV6-5 to TRBJ1-6; weak D call: TRBD1 (6 bases). The CDR3 length is 14 residues. Trimming shortened V by 0 bases and J by 7 bases, and 7 bases separated the two germline ends. The V gene's germline CDR1 is MNHEY and CDR2 SVGAGI. The CDR3, as DNA: TGTGCCAGCAGTTACTCCACAGGGAATTCACCCCTCCACTTT. This sequence encodes CASSYSTGNSPLHF.

The genes are TRBV12-3 or TRBV12-4 and TRBJ2-7, with a tentative D call TRBD1 (6 bases). V was pared by 6 bases and J by 5 bases, with 11 bases between. The CDR3 has 12 amino acids. The chain's CDR3 is CASRDRTNEQYF. CDR3 coding DNA: TGTGCCAGCAGGGACAGAACAAACGAGCAGTACTTC.